This TCR beta chain was captured by sequencing in a study of cytomegalovirus exposure and HLA in healthy donors. Whole-study context: Earlier, 110 million or so unique TCR beta sequences were recovered from about 200 million T cells by an analysis.

The PCR used 60 Vbeta and 13 Jbeta primers. The assay was immunoSEQ multiplex PCR, and TCRdb's table has in-frame clones only and misses some. The table shows approximately 130,000 clones, with 82% occurring only once. This clone came up a few times. Antigen unknown. Findings and limits, study-wide: In a later analysis, the majority of CMV-associated beta chains seemingly showed HLA restriction. Clonal expansion was found to be greater in HLA-associated TCR beta chains than in equally common others in a later analysis.

Sequencing was carried out using PBMCs. The source of this sequence is a woman between 50 and 59 years old in good health and CMV-seropositive.

The CDR3 nucleotides are TGTGCCAGCAGTCCGACAGGGAATGGCTACACCTTC. It yields the protein CASSPTGNGYTF. J is TRBJ1-2 and V is TRBV6-5; 7 positions match TRBD1. This CDR3 is built from 12 residues. Trimming at V came to 5 bases and at J to 6 bases, leaving 3 bases not matched to a gene. The germline CDR1 and CDR2 sequences are MNHEY and SVGAGI.